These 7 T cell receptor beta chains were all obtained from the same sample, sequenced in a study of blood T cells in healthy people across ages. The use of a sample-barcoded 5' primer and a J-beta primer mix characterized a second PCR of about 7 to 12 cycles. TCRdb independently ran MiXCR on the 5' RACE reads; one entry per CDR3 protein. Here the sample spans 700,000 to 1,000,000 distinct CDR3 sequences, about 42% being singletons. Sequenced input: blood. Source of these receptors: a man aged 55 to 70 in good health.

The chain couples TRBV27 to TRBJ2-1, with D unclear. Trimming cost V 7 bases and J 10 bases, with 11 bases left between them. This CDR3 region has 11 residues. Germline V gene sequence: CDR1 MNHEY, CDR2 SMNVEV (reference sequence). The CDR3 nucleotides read TGTGCCAGCACTTCTCAATACGAGCAGTTCTTC. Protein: CASTSQYEQFF.

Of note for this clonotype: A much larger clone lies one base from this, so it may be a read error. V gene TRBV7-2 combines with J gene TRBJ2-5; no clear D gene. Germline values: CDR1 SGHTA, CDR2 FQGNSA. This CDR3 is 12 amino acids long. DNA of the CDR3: TGTGCCAGCAACCAGGCAGGAGAGGCCCAGTACTTC. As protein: CASNQAGEAQYF.

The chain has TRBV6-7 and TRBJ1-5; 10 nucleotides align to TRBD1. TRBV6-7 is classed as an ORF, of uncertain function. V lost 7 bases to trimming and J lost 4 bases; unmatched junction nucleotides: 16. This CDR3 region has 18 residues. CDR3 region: CASTHTPGTGDPNQPQHF. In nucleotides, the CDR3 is TGTGCCAGCACCCACACTCCCGGGACAGGGGACCCGAATCAGCCCCAGCATTTT.

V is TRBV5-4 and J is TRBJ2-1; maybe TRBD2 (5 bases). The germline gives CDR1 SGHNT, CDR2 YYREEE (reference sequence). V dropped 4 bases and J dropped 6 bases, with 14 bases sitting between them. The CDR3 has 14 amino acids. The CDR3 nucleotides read TGTGCCAGCAGCGTCCAAGGACTTTTCAATGAGCAGTTCTTC. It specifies CASSVQGLFNEQFF.

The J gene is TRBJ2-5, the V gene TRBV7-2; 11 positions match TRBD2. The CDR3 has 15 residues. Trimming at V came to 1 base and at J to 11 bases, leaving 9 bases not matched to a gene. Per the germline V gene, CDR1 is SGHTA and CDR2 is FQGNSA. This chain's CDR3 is CASSLGSSGGLVQYF. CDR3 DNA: TGTGCCAGCAGCTTAGGGTCTAGCGGGGGGTTGGTGCAGTACTTC.

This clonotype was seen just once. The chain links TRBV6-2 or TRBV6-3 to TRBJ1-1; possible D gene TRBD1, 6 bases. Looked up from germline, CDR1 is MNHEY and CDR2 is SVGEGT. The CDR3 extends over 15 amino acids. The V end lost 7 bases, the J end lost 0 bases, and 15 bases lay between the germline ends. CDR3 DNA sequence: TGTGCCAGCACCCTACAGGGTTCTATGAACACTGAAGCTTTCTTT. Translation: CASTLQGSMNTEAFF.

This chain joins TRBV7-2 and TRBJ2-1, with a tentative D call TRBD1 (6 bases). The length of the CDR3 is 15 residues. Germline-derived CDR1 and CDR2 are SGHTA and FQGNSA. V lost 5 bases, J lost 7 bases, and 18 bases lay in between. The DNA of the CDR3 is TGTGCCAGCAGCCCCGCAGGGGCGCGTTTGAATGAGCAGTTCTTC. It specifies CASSPAGARLNEQFF.